What follows are 28 T cell receptor beta chains derived from one specimen sequenced in a study of graft-versus-host responses after intestinal transplantation. Produced via immunoSEQ multiplex PCR; TCRdb's table is partial and in-frame only. The table records 80,000 to 95,000 clones, just over 90% of them present only once. These receptors are not linked to any known antigen. Source: unstimulated CD8+ T cells sorted from spleen or lymph node cells, taken before intestinal transplant. All receptors come from a human donor who received an intestinal transplant.

V usage is TRBV5-5 and J usage is TRBJ2-7; tentative D call: TRBD1 (6 bases). The germline V gene has CDR1 SGHKS and CDR2 YYEKEE (reference sequence). Trimming took 3 bases from V and 2 from J, leaving 18 bases between them. This CDR3 spans 16 amino acids. The chain's CDR3 is CASSSVIQGPTYEQYF. The CDR3 DNA reads TGTGCCAGCAGCTCCGTTATACAGGGACCCACCTACGAGCAGTACTTC.

CDR3 amino acids: CASSYSVPENTEAFF. The CDR3, as DNA: TGTGCCAGCAGTTACTCTGTACCAGAGAACACTGAAGCTTTCTTT. The chain is built from TRBV6-5 and TRBJ1-1, with D unclear. V gave up 0 bases and J gave up 1 base, with 9 bases separating them. In germline, CDR1 is MNHEY, CDR2 SVGAGI. The CDR3 runs to 15 residues.

The V gene is TRBV27, the J gene TRBJ1-2, with 7 bases matching TRBD1. The CDR3 is 14 amino acids. Germline V gene lookup returns CDR1 MNHEY and CDR2 SMNVEV (reference sequence). V shed 5 bases and J 5 bases; nucleotides not matched to a gene: 8. The CDR3 loop reads CASSARGLGYGYTF. In nucleotides, the CDR3 is TGTGCCAGCAGTGCGAGGGGGCTCGGGTATGGCTACACCTTC.

The chain couples TRBV15 to TRBJ1-5; D possibly corresponds to TRBD1 (5 bases). CDR3 length equals 15 residues. Looked up from germline, CDR1 is LNHNV and CDR2 is YYDKDF (reference sequence). V shed 4 bases and J shed 10 bases, with 20 bases lying between them. CDR3: CATSTREGRVGPQHF. CDR3 coding DNA: TGTGCCACCAGCACCAGGGAGGGTCGGGTTGGTCCCCAGCATTTT.

The rearrangement links TRBV7-8 to TRBJ2-7, with 10 positions matching TRBD2. The junction had 2 bases not matched to a gene; V was cut back by 3 bases and J by 3 bases. CDR1 is SGHVS, CDR2 FQNEAQ, per germline. The length of the CDR3 is 14 residues. The DNA of the CDR3 is TGTGCCAGCAGCTTTAGCGGGGGGATCTACGAGCAGTACTTC. Residues: CASSFSGGIYEQYF. Full variable domain (missing parts from reference TRBV7-8 and TRBJ2-7): GAGVSQSPRYKVAKRGQDVALRCDPISGHVSLFWYQQALGQGPEFLTYFQNEAQLDKSGLPSDRFFAERPEGSVSTLKIQRTQQEDSAVYLCASSFSGGIYEQYFGPGTRLTVT.

The chain links TRBV12-5 to TRBJ2-6; 7 bases match TRBD2. The ends lost 0 bases at V and 3 bases at J; junction bases unmatched: 5. Germline values: CDR1 LGHNT, CDR2 FRNRAP. The length of the CDR3 is 17 residues. The CDR3 nucleotides are TGTGCTAGTGGTTTGGTTGGGGGGGTAAGTGGGGCCAACGTCCTGACTTTC. Residues: CASGLVGGVSGANVLTF.

The chain employs TRBV11-2 and TRBJ1-2; 11 bases align to TRBD1. This CDR3 comprises 15 residues. From germline, CDR1 is SGHAT and CDR2 FQNNGV. V shed 5 bases and J 4 bases; nucleotides not matched to a gene: 6. This chain's CDR3 is CASSAFGTGGYGYTF. The DNA for the CDR3 is TGTGCCAGCAGCGCTTTCGGGACAGGGGGCTATGGCTACACCTTC.

V and J are TRBV6-5 and TRBJ2-7; TRBD1 aligns across 7 bases. The CDR3 spans 14 residues. Germline V gives CDR1 MNHEY, CDR2 SVGAGI. V lost 6 bases, J lost 1 base, and 6 bases stayed unmatched. The CDR3 DNA sequence: TGTGCCAGCAGCCGCGACAGGGCTTCCTACGAGCAGTACTTC. The encoded protein is CASSRDRASYEQYF.

This clone was counted a few times. The chain joins TRBV6-1 to TRBJ2-7; 8 bases line up with TRBD1. After removal of 4 bases from V and 2 bases from J, the junction contained 4 bases not matched to a gene. Germline assignment: CDR1 MNHNS and CDR2 SASEGT. The CDR3 sequence is 14 residues long. The CDR3 DNA reads TGTGCCAGCAGTGGGGGGACAGGTACCTACGAGCAGTACTTC. The encoded protein is CASSGGTGTYEQYF.

This clone appeared a single time. The chain has TRBV7-2 and TRBJ2-5, with a possible D match to TRBD1 (6 bases). There are 15 residues in the CDR3. Germline V lookup: CDR1 SGHTA, CDR2 FQGNSA. V gave up 4 bases and J gave up 3 bases, with 15 bases separating them. The CDR3 region is CASSSGQGSKETQYF. CDR3 in DNA: TGTGCCAGCAGCTCCGGGCAGGGGAGTAAAGAGACCCAGTACTTC.

This clone has a handful of counts. The chain employs TRBV13 and TRBJ1-3; the D is unclear. Germline CDR1 is PRHDT and CDR2 is FYEKMQ (reference sequence). Trimming took off 3 bases at V and 0 bases at J, with 9 bases between the two ends. This CDR3 comprises 15 residues. The CDR3 region has the DNA TGTGCCAGCAGCTTCCGTAACAGCTCTGGAAACACCATATATTTT. This translates into CASSFRNSSGNTIYF.

This chain joins TRBV11-2 and TRBJ1-1; 12 bases match TRBD1. V shed 0 bases, J shed 4 bases, and the junction held 12 bases outside the gene matches. The V gene's germline CDR1 is SGHAT and CDR2 FQNNGV. The CDR3 has 19 amino acids. In DNA, the CDR3 is TGTGCCAGCAGCTTAGATCGCCCCGGGACAGGGGGCAGAGGCACTGAAGCTTTCTTT. Translated: CASSLDRPGTGGRGTEAFF.

The rearrangement uses TRBV6-5 and TRBJ2-7; 9 bases are shared with TRBD1. Germline CDR1 MNHEY, CDR2 SVGAGI. The CDR3 spans 12 residues. V was pared by 4 bases and J by 7 bases, with 2 bases of the junction left unmatched. Here the CDR3 reads CASSLQGAEQYF. CDR3 coding DNA: TGTGCCAGCAGTTTACAGGGGGCTGAGCAGTACTTC.

CDR3 sequence (DNA): TGTGCCTGGAGTGGCGGGGGGGCGTACGGGACCACCGGGGAGCTGTTTTTT. As protein: CAWSGGGAYGTTGELFF. This chain uses TRBV30 with TRBJ2-2; TRBD2 aligns across 9 bases. The CDR3 is 17 amino acids. The J segment lost 4 bases and the V segment lost 1 base, leaving 10 bases of the junction unmatched. Germline values: CDR1 GTSNPN, CDR2 SVGIG (reference sequence).

This clone was found once. The V call is TRBV7-8, the J call TRBJ2-1, with 12 bases identical to TRBD2. The CDR3 has 18 residues. V gave up 6 bases and J gave up 4 bases; unmatched junction bases: 13. In germline, CDR1 is SGHVS, CDR2 FQNEAQ. The CDR3 region is CASSLGASGGAKYNEQFF. As DNA, the CDR3 is TGTGCCAGCAGTCTAGGGGCTAGCGGGGGGGCTAAATACAATGAGCAGTTCTTC. Full variable domain (missing parts from reference TRBV7-8 and TRBJ2-1): GAGVSQSPRYKVAKRGQDVALRCDPISGHVSLFWYQQALGQGPEFLTYFQNEAQLDKSGLPSDRFFAERPEGSVSTLKIQRTQQEDSAVYLCASSLGASGGAKYNEQFFGPGTRLTVL.

This sequence joins TRBV19 and TRBJ2-2, with TRBD2 as a possible D gene (6 bases). The CDR3 totals 16 residues. V lost 5 bases and J lost 5, with 18 bases in between. Looked up from germline, CDR1 is LNHDA and CDR2 is SQIVND (reference sequence). CDR3 residues: CASSARDSLATGELFF. In nucleotides, the CDR3 is TGTGCCAGTAGTGCCCGGGACTCTCTTGCTACCGGGGAGCTGTTTTTT.

This sequence joins TRBV11-2 and TRBJ2-7, with TRBD2 identical over 8 bases. The trim removed 3 bases at V and 2 bases at J, leaving 3 bases unmatched. Per germline, CDR1 SGHAT and CDR2 FQNNGV. The CDR3 sequence is 14 residues long. CDR3 in amino acids: CASSFLAGPYEQYF. The DNA of the CDR3 is TGTGCCAGCAGCTTCTTAGCGGGGCCCTACGAGCAGTACTTC.

This clone was detected once. This sequence joins TRBV6-5 and TRBJ1-1; 7 positions match TRBD1. Per germline, CDR1 MNHEY and CDR2 SVGAGI. After removal of 2 bases from V and 1 base from J, the junction contained 7 bases not matched to a gene. The CDR3 covers 16 residues. The CDR3 is CASSYLLGQANTEAFF. The CDR3 DNA reads TGTGCCAGCAGTTACCTACTTGGACAGGCGAACACTGAAGCTTTCTTT.

This clone was observed a single time. The J gene is TRBJ1-1, the V gene TRBV4-1; TRBD1 matches at 7 bases. Germline lookup yields CDR1 MGHRA and CDR2 YSYEKL. The CDR3 runs to 15 residues. J lost 0 bases, V lost 0 bases, and 1 base had no gene match. Here the CDR3 reads CASSQEQGMNTEAFF. CDR3 in DNA: TGCGCCAGCAGCCAAGAACAGGGGATGAACACTGAAGCTTTCTTT.

The CDR3 loop reads CASREGMGGQNYGYTF. The CDR3 DNA reads as TGTGCCAGCAGGGAGGGTATGGGAGGACAAAACTATGGCTACACCTTC. The chain combines TRBV27 with TRBJ1-2, with D possibly matching TRBD1 (5 bases). The V end lost 6 bases, the J end lost 2 bases, and 19 bases lay between the germline ends. This CDR3 comprises 16 residues. The germline gives CDR1 MNHEY, CDR2 SMNVEV (reference sequence).

The rearrangement uses TRBV4-1 and TRBJ1-5, with no clear D. The V gene lost 1 base and the J gene lost 0 bases, with 10 bases spanning the gap. The CDR3 runs 16 residues. From germline, CDR1 is MGHRA and CDR2 YSYEKL. CDR3 loop: CASSQVWTLSNQPQHF. The CDR3 coding sequence is TGCGCCAGCAGCCAAGTATGGACTCTTAGCAATCAGCCCCAGCATTTT.

This chain connects TRBV7-6 to TRBJ2-1, with D possibly matching TRBD2 (6 bases). The CDR3 is 14 residues long. V was cut by 4 bases and J by 7 bases, with 14 bases left in between. Per the germline V gene, CDR1 is SGHVS and CDR2 is FNYEAQ. The CDR3 coding sequence is TGTGCCAGCAGCTACACTAGCAGCGGTAATGAGCAGTTCTTC. This gives the protein CASSYTSSGNEQFF.

The V call is TRBV19, the J call TRBJ2-4; TRBD1 is a possible D gene (6 bases). This CDR3 contains 18 residues. Trimming stripped 2 bases from V and 8 bases from J, with 25 bases between. Germline V CDR1 and CDR2: LNHDA, SQIVND (reference sequence). CDR3 nucleotides: TGTGCCAGTAGTATAACGGGAACACGGAGGCAGGGGACACACATTCAGTACTTC. This encodes CASSITGTRRQGTHIQYF.

The V and J genes are TRBV10-1 and TRBJ2-5, with 9 bases aligning to TRBD1. Germline lookup yields CDR1 WNHNN and CDR2 SYGVQD (reference sequence). This CDR3 spans 14 amino acids. Trimming took 3 bases from V and 5 from J; bases not matched to a gene: 4. CDR3 amino acids: CASSEGTGMETQYF. In DNA form, the CDR3 reads TGCGCCAGCAGTGAAGGGACAGGGATGGAGACCCAGTACTTC.

This clone has only a few counts. The chain couples TRBV19 to TRBJ1-1; TRBD1 matches at 7 bases. CDR3 length equals 14 residues. Trimming at V came to 3 bases and at J to 0 bases, leaving 1 base not matched to a gene. Germline values: CDR1 LNHDA, CDR2 SQIVND (reference sequence). The CDR3 DNA sequence: TGTGCCAGTAGTATGGACAGGATGAACACTGAAGCTTTCTTT. Its translation: CASSMDRMNTEAFF.

This sequence joins TRBV5-1 and TRBJ2-1; 10 bases agree with TRBD2. Per germline, CDR1 SGHRS and CDR2 YFSETQ. V shed 3 bases and J 0 bases; nucleotides not matched to a gene: 3. The CDR3 is 16 amino acids. CDR3 protein: CASSWTSGGSYNEQFF. In DNA, the CDR3 is TGCGCCAGCAGCTGGACTAGCGGAGGCTCCTACAATGAGCAGTTCTTC.

V is TRBV7-9 and J is TRBJ2-5; D is possibly TRBD2 (5 bases). CDR1 SEHNR and CDR2 FQNEAQ come from the germline V gene (reference sequence). The CDR3 has 15 amino acids. V lost 2 bases and J 4 bases, leaving 14 bases between the germline ends. CDR3 amino acids: CASSLPPSGGETQYF. Written as DNA, the CDR3 is TGTGCCAGCAGCTTACCTCCGAGCGGCGGAGAGACCCAGTACTTC.

As regards this clone: The sample has other DNA sequences that encode this CDR3 too. The V call is TRBV18, the J call TRBJ2-7; D is unresolved. Per the germline V gene, CDR1 is KGHSH and CDR2 is LQKENI. CDR3 size: 15 residues. Trimming removed 1 base from V and 2 bases from J, with 12 bases in between. The CDR3 spells CASSPLPGSPYEQYF. The CDR3 region has the DNA TGTGCCAGCTCACCACTCCCGGGTTCGCCCTACGAGCAGTACTTC.